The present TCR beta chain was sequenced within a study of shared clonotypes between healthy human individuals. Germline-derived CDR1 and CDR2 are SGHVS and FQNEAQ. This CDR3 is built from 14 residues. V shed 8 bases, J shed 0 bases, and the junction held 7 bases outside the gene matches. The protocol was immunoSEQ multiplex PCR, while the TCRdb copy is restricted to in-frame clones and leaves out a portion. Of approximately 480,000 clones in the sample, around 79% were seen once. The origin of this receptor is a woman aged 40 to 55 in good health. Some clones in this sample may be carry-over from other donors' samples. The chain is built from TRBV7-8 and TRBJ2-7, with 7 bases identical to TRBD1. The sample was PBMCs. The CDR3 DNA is TGTGCCAGCCACCAACAGGGGATCTCCTACGAGCAGTACTTC. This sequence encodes CASHQQGISYEQYF.